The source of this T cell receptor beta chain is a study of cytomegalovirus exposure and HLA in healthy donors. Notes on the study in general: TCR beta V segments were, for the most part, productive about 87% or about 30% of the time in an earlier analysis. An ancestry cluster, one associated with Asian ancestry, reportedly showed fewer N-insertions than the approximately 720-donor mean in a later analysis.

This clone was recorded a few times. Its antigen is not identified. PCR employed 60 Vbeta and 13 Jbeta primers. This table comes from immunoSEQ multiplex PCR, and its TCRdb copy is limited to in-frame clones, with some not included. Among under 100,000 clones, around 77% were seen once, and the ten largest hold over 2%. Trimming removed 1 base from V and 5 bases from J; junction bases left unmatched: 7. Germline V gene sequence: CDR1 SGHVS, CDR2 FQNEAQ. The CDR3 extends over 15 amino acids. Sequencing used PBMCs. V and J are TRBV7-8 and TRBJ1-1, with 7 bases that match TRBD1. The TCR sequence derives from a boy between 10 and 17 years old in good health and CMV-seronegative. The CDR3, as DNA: TGTGCCAGCAGCTTAGGGCAGGGGGTACGGACTGAAGCTTTCTTT. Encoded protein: CASSLGQGVRTEAFF.